Listed here are 18 T cell receptor beta chains from one sample, sequenced in a study of cytomegalovirus exposure and HLA in healthy donors. The PCR used 60 Vbeta and 13 Jbeta primers. Profiling relied on immunoSEQ multiplex PCR, and the TCRdb table lists in-frame clones only, not all of them. There are fewer than 200,000 clones in the sample; about 90% occur only once, and about 0.24% lies in the top ten. The sample consisted of PBMCs. These receptors came from a girl younger than two in good health and CMV-seronegative.

This chain uses TRBV10-2 with TRBJ2-2; 9 bases agree with TRBD2. The J segment lost 11 bases and the V segment lost 7 bases, leaving 2 bases of the junction unmatched. CDR3 length equals 11 residues. Per germline, CDR1 WSHSY and CDR2 SAAADI. CDR3 coding DNA: TGCGCCAGCAACCTAGCGGGAGAGCTGTTTTTT. Protein sequence: CASNLAGELFF.

The chain couples TRBV6-1 to TRBJ2-3; perhaps TRBD2 as D (6 bases). The CDR3 length is 15 residues. Germline V gene lookup returns CDR1 MNHNS and CDR2 SASEGT. The ends were cut back, 2 bases at V and 2 bases at J, with 11 bases in the middle. CDR3 nucleotide sequence: TGTGCCAGCAGTGAATGGGAGGACTACACAGATACGCAGTATTTT. Translation gives CASSEWEDYTDTQYF.

This clone was detected only a few times. The sample carries other DNA sequences with the same CDR3. The genes are TRBV30 and TRBJ1-5, with TRBD1 as a possible D gene (5 bases). The germline CDR1 and CDR2 sequences are GTSNPN and SVGIG (reference sequence). V lost 0 bases, J lost 2 bases, and 5 bases lay in between. CDR3 length equals 13 residues. This chain's CDR3 is CAWSVGGNQPQHF. CDR3 nucleotides: TGTGCCTGGAGTGTAGGGGGCAATCAGCCCCAGCATTTT.

This sequence joins TRBV25-1 and TRBJ2-4, with 9 bases aligning to TRBD1. V was clipped by 8 bases and J by 1 base; unmatched bases: 9. The CDR3 contains 16 residues. Germline CDR1 is MGHDK and CDR2 is SYGVNS. CDR3 bases: TGTGCCAGCGGGGGACAGGGAAACTGGGCCAAAAACATTCAGTACTTC. Translated, it gives CASGGQGNWAKNIQYF. The variable domain in full, completed from reference TRBV25-1 and TRBJ2-4, reads EADIYQTPRYLVIGTGKKITLECSQTMGHDKMYWYQQDPGMELHLIHYSYGVNSTEKGDLSSESTVSRIRTEHFPLTLESARPSHTSQYLCASGGQGNWAKNIQYFGAGTRLSVL.

The chain uses TRBV5-1 and TRBJ1-2, with 7 bases aligning to TRBD1. CDR3 size: 12 residues. V shed 4 bases and J 10 bases; nucleotides not matched to a gene: 7. Germline CDR1 is SGHRS and CDR2 is YFSETQ. CDR3 in amino acids: CASSPRQGSYTF. The DNA for the CDR3 is TGCGCCAGCAGCCCCCGACAGGGATCCTACACCTTC.

Only one count was recorded for this clone. The CDR3 protein is CASIEDIRGGLNNEQFF. The DNA of the CDR3 is TGTGCCAGCATTGAGGATATTAGGGGGGGCTTGAACAATGAGCAGTTCTTC. The J gene is TRBJ2-1, the V gene TRBV6-1, with D perhaps TRBD2 (7 bases). Germline loops: CDR1 MNHNS, CDR2 SASEGT. The CDR3 covers 17 residues. V lost 7 bases and J 5 bases, leaving 24 bases between the germline ends.

J is TRBJ2-6 and V is TRBV5-5; tentative D call: TRBD1 (6 bases). Deletions cut 1 base from V and 0 bases from J, with 11 bases between. This CDR3 has 17 residues. Germline values: CDR1 SGHKS, CDR2 YYEKEE (reference sequence). This CDR3 reads CASSLSQGSSGANVLTF. CDR3 DNA sequence: TGTGCCAGCAGCTTGTCTCAGGGGAGCTCTGGGGCCAACGTCCTGACTTTC.

The chain employs TRBV5-4 and TRBJ2-1; D possibly corresponds to TRBD1 (5 bases). The CDR3 is 13 amino acids. The germline V gene has CDR1 SGHNT and CDR2 YYREEE (reference sequence). Trimming took 0 bases from V and 8 from J, leaving 9 bases between them. CDR3 sequence reads: CASSLEGLDEQFF. CDR3 sequence (DNA): TGTGCCAGCAGCTTGGAGGGGTTGGATGAGCAGTTCTTC.

V gene TRBV2 combines with J gene TRBJ1-6; possibly TRBD1 for D (6 bases). Germline loops: CDR1 SNHLY, CDR2 FYNNEI. The CDR3 runs 14 residues. V lost 4 bases and J lost 10, with 14 bases in between. CDR3 sequence reads: CASSVGTGRSPLHF. The CDR3 nucleotides are TGTGCCAGCAGTGTGGGAACAGGGCGGTCACCCCTCCACTTT. The entire variable domain, with the rest obtained from reference TRBV2 and TRBJ1-6, is as follows: EPEVTQTPSHQVTQMGQEVILRCVPISNHLYFYWYRQILGQKVEFLVSFYNNEISEKSEIFDDQFSVERPDGSNFTLKIRSTKLEDSAMYFCASSVGTGRSPLHFGNGTRLTVT.

This chain uses TRBV5-8 with TRBJ1-5; tentative D call: TRBD1 (6 bases). The CDR3 consists of 13 residues. CDR1 is SGHTS and CDR2 is YDEGEE in the germline V gene. Trimming shortened V by 0 bases and J by 5 bases, and 6 bases separated the two germline ends. Written as DNA, the CDR3 is TGTGCCAGCAGCTTGGACAGGGATCAGCCCCAGCATTTT. The encoded protein is CASSLDRDQPQHF. The whole variable domain, filled in from reference TRBV5-8 and TRBJ1-5, reads EAGVTQSPTHLIKTRGQQATLRCSPISGHTSVYWYQQALGLGLQFLLWYDEGEERNRGNFPPRFSGRQFPNYSSELNVNALELEDSALYLCASSLDRDQPQHFGDGTRLSIL.

The V gene is TRBV2, the J gene TRBJ2-4, with a tentative D call TRBD2 (7 bases). The germline V gene encodes CDR1 SNHLY and CDR2 FYNNEI. Trimming took off 7 bases at V and 9 bases at J, with 13 bases between the two ends. This CDR3 region has 12 residues. The CDR3 sequence: CASTDRGGIQYF. Here the CDR3 DNA reads TGTGCCAGCACCGATAGGGGGGGCATTCAGTACTTC.

The V call is TRBV7-2, the J call TRBJ1-5; maybe TRBD1 (6 bases). V gave up 5 bases and J gave up 7 bases, with 18 bases separating them. CDR3 length equals 15 residues. Germline V CDR1 and CDR2: SGHTA, FQGNSA. CDR3 coding DNA: TGTGCCAGCAGCCTAGAACAGGGATCGGGACAGCCCCAGCATTTT. It codes for CASSLEQGSGQPQHF.

As for this clone: Distinct nucleotide sequences in the sample also encode this CDR3. The chain joins TRBV7-9 to TRBJ1-5; TRBD1 agrees at 8 bases. There are 13 residues in the CDR3. Germline assignment: CDR1 SEHNR and CDR2 FQNEAQ (reference sequence). V lost 5 bases, J lost 4 bases, and 1 base stayed unmatched. CDR3 amino acids: CASSRQGNQPQHF. The DNA for the CDR3 is TGTGCCAGCAGCAGACAGGGGAATCAGCCCCAGCATTTT.

The chain couples TRBV7-6 to TRBJ2-7, with 9 bases that match TRBD1. This CDR3 has 14 residues. J gave up 2 bases and V 5 bases, and 4 bases lay outside the gene matches. The germline V gene has CDR1 SGHVS and CDR2 FNYEAQ. The CDR3 DNA follows: TGTGCCAGCAGCCCCGGGACAGGGACCTACGAGCAGTACTTC. Amino acid sequence: CASSPGTGTYEQYF.

The chain recombines TRBV25-1 with TRBJ2-1, with D possibly being TRBD2 (6 bases). V lost 5 bases and J 5 bases, leaving 16 bases between the germline ends. The CDR3 loop spans 15 amino acids. Germline V CDR1 and CDR2: MGHDK, SYGVNS. In DNA form, the CDR3 reads TGTGCCAGCAGTCAAAACCGGGAGAGGAACAATGAGCAGTTCTTC. It encodes CASSQNRERNNEQFF.

The chain employs TRBV6-1 and TRBJ1-1; 8 bases agree with TRBD1. The V gene end was trimmed by 6 bases and the J gene end by 0 bases; junction bases not matched to a gene: 3. In germline, CDR1 is MNHNS, CDR2 SASEGT. CDR3 length: 14 amino acids. The CDR3 is CASRKQGVNTEAFF. In DNA form, the CDR3 reads TGTGCCAGCAGGAAACAGGGGGTGAACACTGAAGCTTTCTTT.

The rearrangement uses TRBV7-7 and TRBJ2-1; 12 bases match TRBD2. CDR1 and CDR2 from the germline V gene are SSHAT and FNYEAQ (reference sequence). CDR3 length: 16 residues. The trim removed 3 bases at V and 8 bases at J, leaving 8 bases unmatched. CDR3 protein: CASSLGTSGFGDEQFF. The CDR3 DNA reads TGTGCCAGCAGCTTGGGGACTAGCGGGTTTGGGGATGAGCAGTTCTTC.

V gene TRBV6-5 combines with J gene TRBJ1-1; D gene uncertain. Germline-derived CDR1 and CDR2 are MNHEY and SVGAGI. The CDR3 totals 13 residues. Trimming cost V 5 bases and J 0 bases, with 7 bases left between them. CDR3 nucleotide sequence: TGTGCCAGCAGTAAGCGTATGAACACTGAAGCTTTCTTT. Residues: CASSKRMNTEAFF.